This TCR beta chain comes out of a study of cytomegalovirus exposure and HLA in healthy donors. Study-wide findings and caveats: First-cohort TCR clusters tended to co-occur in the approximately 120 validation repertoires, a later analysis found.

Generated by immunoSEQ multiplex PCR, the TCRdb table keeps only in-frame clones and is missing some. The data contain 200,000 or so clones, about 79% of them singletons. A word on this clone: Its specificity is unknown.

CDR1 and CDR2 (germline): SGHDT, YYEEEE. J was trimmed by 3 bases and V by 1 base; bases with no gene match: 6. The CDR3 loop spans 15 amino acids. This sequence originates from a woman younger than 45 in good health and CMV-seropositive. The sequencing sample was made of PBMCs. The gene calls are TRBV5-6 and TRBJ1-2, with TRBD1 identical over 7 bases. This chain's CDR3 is CASSLIGQVDYGYTF. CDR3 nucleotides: TGTGCCAGCAGCTTGATTGGACAGGTTGACTATGGCTACACCTTC. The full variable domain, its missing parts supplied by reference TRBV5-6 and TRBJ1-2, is DAGVTQSPTHLIKTRGQQVTLRCSPKSGHDTVSWYQQALGQGPQFIFQYYEEEERQRGNFPDRFSGHQFPNYSSELNVNALLLGDSALYLCASSLIGQVDYGYTFGSGTRLTVV.